These 22 T cell receptor beta chains originate from one sample sequenced in a study of CD4 T cells in relation to SARS-CoV-2 and coronaviruses. For these receptors, no antigen is known. Profiling relied on immunoSEQ multiplex PCR, and the TCRdb table lists in-frame clones only, not all of them. The sample lists under 20,000 clones, 74% seen once, with about a fifth in the top ten. Before the COVID-19 pandemic, during about 2010-2018, CD4+ T cells were taken from unexposed donors. The cells were cultured for less than twelve days before CD4+ T cells were isolated. Source material: CD4+ T cells from PBMCs, cultured in vitro. Every receptor here comes from a human donor in good health.

This chain joins TRBV14 and TRBJ1-3; a possible D gene is TRBD1 (5 bases). Per the germline V gene, CDR1 is SGHDN and CDR2 is FVKESK. The CDR3 sequence is 16 residues long. Trimming shortened V by 2 bases and J by 1 base, and 12 bases separated the two germline ends. In DNA form, the CDR3 reads TGTGCCAGCAGCCAATTTTGGGGCCTTTCTGGAAACACCATATATTTT. Protein product: CASSQFWGLSGNTIYF.

The CDR3 DNA follows: TGCGCCAGCAGCTTGGCCGCCTTCCCGGGGCGCAATGAGCAGTTCTTC. It translates to CASSLAAFPGRNEQFF. V usage is TRBV5-1 and J usage is TRBJ2-1, with D possibly called TRBD1 or TRBD2 (5 bases each). The CDR3 loop spans 16 amino acids. The germline V gene encodes CDR1 SGHRS and CDR2 YFSETQ. V was cut by 0 bases and J by 6 bases, with 16 bases left in between.

The chain has TRBV5-4 and TRBJ2-5; D is uncertain. Germline V gene data show CDR1 as SGHNT and CDR2 as YYREEE (reference sequence). There are 13 residues in the CDR3. The V end lost 4 bases, the J end lost 3 bases, and 10 bases lay between the germline ends. CDR3 bases: TGTGCCAGCAGCCCGAATATGGAAGAGACCCAGTACTTC. Residues: CASSPNMEETQYF. Complete variable domain (other parts from reference TRBV5-4 and TRBJ2-5): ETGVTQSPTHLIKTRGQQVTLRCSSQSGHNTVSWYQQALGQGPQFIFQYYREEENGRGNFPPRFSGLQFPNYSSELNVNALELDDSALYLCASSPNMEETQYFGPGTRLLVL.

The rearrangement links TRBV2 to TRBJ2-7; D is possibly TRBD1 or TRBD2 (6 bases each). CDR3 length equals 13 residues. V was cut by 6 bases and J by 2 bases, with 11 bases left in between. CDR1 is SNHLY and CDR2 is FYNNEI in the germline V gene. This CDR3 reads CASRGGGPYEQYF. The CDR3 DNA follows: TGTGCCAGCAGGGGGGGCGGCCCCTACGAGCAGTACTTC.

The V gene is TRBV7-9, the J gene TRBJ2-7; D unclear. V was pared by 3 bases and J by 1 base, with 7 bases between. This CDR3 spans 13 amino acids. Germline loops: CDR1 SEHNR, CDR2 FQNEAQ (reference sequence). CDR3 coding DNA: TGTGCCAGCAGCTTGAGTAATTCCTACGAGCAGTACTTC. Amino acid sequence: CASSLSNSYEQYF.

The chain joins TRBV10-1 to TRBJ2-1; D gene uncertain. Germline CDR1 and CDR2: WNHNN and SYGVQD (reference sequence). This CDR3 region has 18 residues. The V gene lost 0 bases and the J gene lost 1 base, with 16 bases spanning the gap. The CDR3 region is CASSESLPSRISYNEQFF. Here the CDR3 DNA reads TGCGCCAGCAGTGAGTCCCTGCCCTCTAGGATATCCTACAATGAGCAGTTCTTC.

The chain carries TRBV5-1 and TRBJ1-1; the D is unclear. This CDR3 contains 12 residues. Germline V gene sequence: CDR1 SGHRS, CDR2 YFSETQ. V lost 3 bases, J lost 9 bases, and 12 bases lay in between. The CDR3 spells CASSWAGLQAFF. DNA of the CDR3: TGCGCCAGCAGCTGGGCCGGATTGCAAGCTTTCTTT.

V gene TRBV11-2 combines with J gene TRBJ2-7; D remains unclear. There are 14 residues in the CDR3. Per the germline V gene, CDR1 is SGHAT and CDR2 is FQNNGV. V was clipped by 8 bases and J by 0 bases, with 14 bases between them. CDR3 protein: CASSRVPASYEQYF. The DNA for the CDR3 is TGTGCCAGCTCCCGAGTACCAGCCTCCTACGAGCAGTACTTC.

V gene TRBV27 combines with J gene TRBJ1-2; D gene ambiguous. The CDR3 has 15 amino acids. CDR1 and CDR2 (germline): MNHEY, SMNVEV (reference sequence). Between the trimmed V and J ends, which lost 2 bases and 2 bases, there was a span of 12 bases. The CDR3: CASSLMAGLNYGYTF. The CDR3 DNA reads as TGTGCCAGCAGTTTAATGGCGGGGTTAAACTATGGCTACACCTTC.

The chain is built from TRBV7-9 and TRBJ2-7; 8 bases are shared with TRBD1. The V gene end was trimmed by 7 bases and the J gene end by 0 bases; junction bases not matched to a gene: 5. The CDR3 sequence is 14 residues long. Germline V CDR1 and CDR2: SEHNR, FQNEAQ (reference sequence). This CDR3 is CASTQGAGSYEQYF. The CDR3 nucleotides read TGTGCCAGCACCCAGGGGGCAGGCTCCTACGAGCAGTACTTC.

In its sample, this clone was seen a few times. This chain links TRBV11-2 with TRBJ2-1; D gene unclear. The CDR3 is made up of 11 amino acids. Germline CDR1 and CDR2: SGHAT and FQNNGV. The germline V and J ends were trimmed by 2 bases and 6 bases, with 2 bases remaining between them. Here the CDR3 reads CASSLRNEQFF. Written as DNA, the CDR3 is TGTGCCAGCAGCTTACGCAATGAGCAGTTCTTC.

This chain connects TRBV4-2 to TRBJ2-7; D is unclear. The CDR3 is 16 amino acids. V gave up 3 bases and J gave up 2 bases, with 17 bases separating them. CDR1 and CDR2 from the germline V gene are LGHNA and YNFKEQ. CDR3 protein: CASSQPTAIQTYEQYF. As DNA, the CDR3 is TGTGCCAGCAGCCAGCCTACAGCGATCCAAACCTACGAGCAGTACTTC.

The rearrangement uses TRBV12-3 or TRBV12-4 and TRBJ1-2, with D possibly matching TRBD1 (5 bases). Trimming stripped 6 bases from V and 8 bases from J, with 16 bases between. This CDR3 region has 13 residues. In DNA form, the CDR3 reads TGTGCCAGCAGCCCCAGGGAATTAGGCGGCTACACCTTC. Translation: CASSPRELGGYTF.

This clone is a singleton in its sample. V usage is TRBV29-1 and J usage is TRBJ1-1; possible D gene TRBD1, 6 bases. This CDR3 is built from 12 residues. V lost 4 bases and J lost 5, with 11 bases in between. Germline V gene data show CDR1 as SQVTM and CDR2 as ANQGSEA. The CDR3 here is CSVATGKTEAFF. CDR3 sequence (DNA): TGCAGCGTTGCCACAGGGAAAACTGAAGCTTTCTTT.

The CDR3 bases are TGTGCCAGCAGCCGAACCAACAGGGGTTATATGAACACTGAAGCTTTCTTT. Residues: CASSRTNRGYMNTEAFF. The V call is TRBV11-2, the J call TRBJ1-1; TRBD1 agrees at 7 bases. The CDR3 has 17 residues. CDR1 is SGHAT, CDR2 FQNNGV, per germline. J was trimmed by 0 bases and V by 5 bases; bases with no gene match: 12. Supplemented by reference TRBV11-2 and TRBJ1-1, the full variable domain reads EAGVAQSPRYKIIEKRQSVAFWCNPISGHATLYWYQQILGQGPKLLIQFQNNGVVDDSQLPKDRFSAERLKGVDSTLKIQPAKLEDSAVYLCASSRTNRGYMNTEAFFGQGTRLTVV.

This chain links TRBV5-8 with TRBJ2-7; D call uncertain. V was trimmed by 0 bases and J by 0 bases, leaving 16 bases between them. CDR3 length: 17 residues. Germline CDR1 is SGHTS and CDR2 is YDEGEE. The CDR3: CASSLAHSYYTSYEQYF. DNA of the CDR3: TGTGCCAGCAGCTTGGCTCACAGTTATTATACCTCCTACGAGCAGTACTTC.

In this sample, this clone turned up once. This chain uses TRBV24-1 with TRBJ2-5; D is unclear. The CDR3 has 13 amino acids. The V and J ends lost 3 bases and 4 bases respectively, with 8 bases between them. The germline gives CDR1 KGHDR, CDR2 SFDVKD. CDR3 loop: CATSDGVSETQYF. As DNA, the CDR3 is TGTGCCACCAGTGATGGGGTTTCAGAGACCCAGTACTTC.

The chain couples TRBV4-3 to TRBJ2-3, with D uncertain. Trimming took off 0 bases at V and 4 bases at J, with 5 bases between the two ends. Germline CDR1 is LGHNA and CDR2 is YSLEER. CDR3 length equals 13 residues. The DNA for the CDR3 is TGCGCCAGCAGCCAAGAGTTGGCAGATACGCAGTATTTT. Translated: CASSQELADTQYF.

The chain joins TRBV7-9 to TRBJ2-3; D possibly corresponds to TRBD2 (5 bases). The CDR3 has 15 amino acids. V lost 1 base and J 2 bases, leaving 10 bases between the germline ends. Germline V gives CDR1 SEHNR, CDR2 FQNEAQ (reference sequence). CDR3 in amino acids: CASSLERASTDTQYF. The CDR3 DNA sequence: TGTGCCAGCAGCTTAGAGAGGGCTTCCACAGATACGCAGTATTTT. Based on the CDR3 plus reference TRBV7-9 and TRBJ2-3, the full variable domain is DTGVSQNPRHKITKRGQNVTFRCDPISEHNRLYWYRQTLGQGPEFLTYFQNEAQLEKSRLLSDRFSAERPKGSFSTLEIQRTEQGDSAMYLCASSLERASTDTQYFGPGTRLTVL.

The chain carries TRBV6-5 and TRBJ1-1; 10 bases agree with TRBD1. Per the germline V gene, CDR1 is MNHEY and CDR2 is SVGAGI. The CDR3 is made up of 15 amino acids. V dropped 0 bases and J dropped 10; count of bases not matched to a gene: 8. CDR3 coding DNA: TGTGCCAGCAGTTACTCGGGGACAGGGGCTCGTGTAGCTTTCTTT. The encoded protein is CASSYSGTGARVAFF.

The V gene is TRBV12-3 or TRBV12-4, the J gene TRBJ1-3; no firm D call. The CDR3 extends over 13 amino acids. The V gene lost 7 bases and the J gene lost 0 bases, with 7 bases spanning the gap. CDR3 loop: CASTVGSGNTIYF. Here the CDR3 DNA reads TGTGCCAGCACCGTGGGCTCTGGAAACACCATATATTTT.

The CDR3 DNA sequence: TGCAGCGTTGAGGGGGACAACTCTGGGGCCAACGTCCTGACTTTC. Amino acids: CSVEGDNSGANVLTF. The chain joins TRBV29-1 to TRBJ2-6; weak D call: TRBD1 (6 bases). CDR3 length: 15 residues. CDR1 and CDR2 (germline): SQVTM, ANQGSEA. Between the trimmed V and J ends, which lost 3 bases and 0 bases, there was a span of 9 bases.